A single T cell receptor beta chain is shown here with its context. TCRdb used MiXCR to reprocess the 5' RACE reads, holding one entry per CDR3 protein. Counted here are about 440,000 distinct CDR3 sequences, 20% occurring once; the ten biggest clones make up 7.5% to 10%. This sample was included in a study of T-cell memory formation after mild COVID-19. The sequenced material came from PBMCs or a T cell subset sorted from them (not recorded which). The TCR originated in an adult woman who had mild COVID-19 (a few samples of this study predate the infection). Cell type and time point are not known.

The CDR3 DNA is TGCGCCAGCAGCTTGGGCACAGGGTACAACGGCCAAGAGACCCAGTACTTC. It is translated as CASSLGTGYNGQETQYF. The chain uses TRBV5-1 and TRBJ2-5; D may be TRBD1 (6 bases). CDR3 length: 17 residues. Germline V gene sequence: CDR1 SGHRS, CDR2 YFSETQ. V was shortened by 0 bases and J by 1 base, with 16 bases between the two germline ends.